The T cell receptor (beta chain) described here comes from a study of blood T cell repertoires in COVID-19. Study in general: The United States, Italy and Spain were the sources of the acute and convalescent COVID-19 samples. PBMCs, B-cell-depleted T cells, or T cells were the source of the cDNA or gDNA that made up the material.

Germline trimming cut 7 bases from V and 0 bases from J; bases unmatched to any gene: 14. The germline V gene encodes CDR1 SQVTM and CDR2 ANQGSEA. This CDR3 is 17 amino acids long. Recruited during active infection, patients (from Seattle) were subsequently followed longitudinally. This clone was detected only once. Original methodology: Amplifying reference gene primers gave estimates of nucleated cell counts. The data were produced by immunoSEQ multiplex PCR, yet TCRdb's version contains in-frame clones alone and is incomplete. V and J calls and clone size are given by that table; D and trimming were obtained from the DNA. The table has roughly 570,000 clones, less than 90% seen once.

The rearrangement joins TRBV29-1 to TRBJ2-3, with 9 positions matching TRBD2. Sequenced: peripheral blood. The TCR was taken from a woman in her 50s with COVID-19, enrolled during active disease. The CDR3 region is CSAIASGVRTSTDTQYF. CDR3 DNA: TGCAGCGCTATAGCTAGCGGGGTCCGGACTAGCACAGATACGCAGTATTTT.